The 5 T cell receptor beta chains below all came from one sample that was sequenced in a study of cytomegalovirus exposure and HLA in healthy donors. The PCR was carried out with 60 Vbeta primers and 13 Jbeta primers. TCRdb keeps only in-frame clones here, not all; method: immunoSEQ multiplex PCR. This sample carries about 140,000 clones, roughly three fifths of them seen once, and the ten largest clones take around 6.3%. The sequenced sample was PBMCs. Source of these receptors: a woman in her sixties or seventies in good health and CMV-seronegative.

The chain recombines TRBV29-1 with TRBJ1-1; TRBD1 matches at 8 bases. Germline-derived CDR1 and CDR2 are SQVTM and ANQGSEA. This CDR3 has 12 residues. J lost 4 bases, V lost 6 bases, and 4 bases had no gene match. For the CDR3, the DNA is TGCAGCGTCAGACAGGGGATCACTGAAGCTTTCTTT. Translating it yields CSVRQGITEAFF.

CDR3 in DNA: TGCGCCAGCAGCTTGACCTCTAGCGGGCCTTACAATGAGCAGTTCTTC. This translates into CASSLTSSGPYNEQFF. The chain couples TRBV5-1 to TRBJ2-1; TRBD2 matches at 8 bases. V dropped 1 base and J dropped 4; count of bases not matched to a gene: 7. This CDR3 spans 16 amino acids. Germline lookup yields CDR1 SGHRS and CDR2 YFSETQ.

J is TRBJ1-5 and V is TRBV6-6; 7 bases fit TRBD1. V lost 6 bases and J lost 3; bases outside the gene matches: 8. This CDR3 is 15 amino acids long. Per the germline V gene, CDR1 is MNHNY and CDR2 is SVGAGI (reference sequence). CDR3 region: CASRDPGQLNQPQHF. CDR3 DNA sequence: TGTGCCAGCAGGGACCCGGGACAGCTCAATCAGCCCCAGCATTTT.

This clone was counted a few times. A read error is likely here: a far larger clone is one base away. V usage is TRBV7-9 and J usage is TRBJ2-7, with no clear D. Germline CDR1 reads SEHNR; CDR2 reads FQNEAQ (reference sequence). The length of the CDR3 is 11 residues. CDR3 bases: TGTTCCAGCAGCTTTAACTACGAGCAGTACTTC. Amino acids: CSSSFNYEQYF.

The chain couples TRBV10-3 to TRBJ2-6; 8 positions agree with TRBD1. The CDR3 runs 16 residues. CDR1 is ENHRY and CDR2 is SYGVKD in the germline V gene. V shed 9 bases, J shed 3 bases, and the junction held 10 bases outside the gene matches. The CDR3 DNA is TGTGCCATGACCGGTGCCAGGGGGCTTGGGGCCAACGTCCTGACTTTC. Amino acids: CAMTGARGLGANVLTF.